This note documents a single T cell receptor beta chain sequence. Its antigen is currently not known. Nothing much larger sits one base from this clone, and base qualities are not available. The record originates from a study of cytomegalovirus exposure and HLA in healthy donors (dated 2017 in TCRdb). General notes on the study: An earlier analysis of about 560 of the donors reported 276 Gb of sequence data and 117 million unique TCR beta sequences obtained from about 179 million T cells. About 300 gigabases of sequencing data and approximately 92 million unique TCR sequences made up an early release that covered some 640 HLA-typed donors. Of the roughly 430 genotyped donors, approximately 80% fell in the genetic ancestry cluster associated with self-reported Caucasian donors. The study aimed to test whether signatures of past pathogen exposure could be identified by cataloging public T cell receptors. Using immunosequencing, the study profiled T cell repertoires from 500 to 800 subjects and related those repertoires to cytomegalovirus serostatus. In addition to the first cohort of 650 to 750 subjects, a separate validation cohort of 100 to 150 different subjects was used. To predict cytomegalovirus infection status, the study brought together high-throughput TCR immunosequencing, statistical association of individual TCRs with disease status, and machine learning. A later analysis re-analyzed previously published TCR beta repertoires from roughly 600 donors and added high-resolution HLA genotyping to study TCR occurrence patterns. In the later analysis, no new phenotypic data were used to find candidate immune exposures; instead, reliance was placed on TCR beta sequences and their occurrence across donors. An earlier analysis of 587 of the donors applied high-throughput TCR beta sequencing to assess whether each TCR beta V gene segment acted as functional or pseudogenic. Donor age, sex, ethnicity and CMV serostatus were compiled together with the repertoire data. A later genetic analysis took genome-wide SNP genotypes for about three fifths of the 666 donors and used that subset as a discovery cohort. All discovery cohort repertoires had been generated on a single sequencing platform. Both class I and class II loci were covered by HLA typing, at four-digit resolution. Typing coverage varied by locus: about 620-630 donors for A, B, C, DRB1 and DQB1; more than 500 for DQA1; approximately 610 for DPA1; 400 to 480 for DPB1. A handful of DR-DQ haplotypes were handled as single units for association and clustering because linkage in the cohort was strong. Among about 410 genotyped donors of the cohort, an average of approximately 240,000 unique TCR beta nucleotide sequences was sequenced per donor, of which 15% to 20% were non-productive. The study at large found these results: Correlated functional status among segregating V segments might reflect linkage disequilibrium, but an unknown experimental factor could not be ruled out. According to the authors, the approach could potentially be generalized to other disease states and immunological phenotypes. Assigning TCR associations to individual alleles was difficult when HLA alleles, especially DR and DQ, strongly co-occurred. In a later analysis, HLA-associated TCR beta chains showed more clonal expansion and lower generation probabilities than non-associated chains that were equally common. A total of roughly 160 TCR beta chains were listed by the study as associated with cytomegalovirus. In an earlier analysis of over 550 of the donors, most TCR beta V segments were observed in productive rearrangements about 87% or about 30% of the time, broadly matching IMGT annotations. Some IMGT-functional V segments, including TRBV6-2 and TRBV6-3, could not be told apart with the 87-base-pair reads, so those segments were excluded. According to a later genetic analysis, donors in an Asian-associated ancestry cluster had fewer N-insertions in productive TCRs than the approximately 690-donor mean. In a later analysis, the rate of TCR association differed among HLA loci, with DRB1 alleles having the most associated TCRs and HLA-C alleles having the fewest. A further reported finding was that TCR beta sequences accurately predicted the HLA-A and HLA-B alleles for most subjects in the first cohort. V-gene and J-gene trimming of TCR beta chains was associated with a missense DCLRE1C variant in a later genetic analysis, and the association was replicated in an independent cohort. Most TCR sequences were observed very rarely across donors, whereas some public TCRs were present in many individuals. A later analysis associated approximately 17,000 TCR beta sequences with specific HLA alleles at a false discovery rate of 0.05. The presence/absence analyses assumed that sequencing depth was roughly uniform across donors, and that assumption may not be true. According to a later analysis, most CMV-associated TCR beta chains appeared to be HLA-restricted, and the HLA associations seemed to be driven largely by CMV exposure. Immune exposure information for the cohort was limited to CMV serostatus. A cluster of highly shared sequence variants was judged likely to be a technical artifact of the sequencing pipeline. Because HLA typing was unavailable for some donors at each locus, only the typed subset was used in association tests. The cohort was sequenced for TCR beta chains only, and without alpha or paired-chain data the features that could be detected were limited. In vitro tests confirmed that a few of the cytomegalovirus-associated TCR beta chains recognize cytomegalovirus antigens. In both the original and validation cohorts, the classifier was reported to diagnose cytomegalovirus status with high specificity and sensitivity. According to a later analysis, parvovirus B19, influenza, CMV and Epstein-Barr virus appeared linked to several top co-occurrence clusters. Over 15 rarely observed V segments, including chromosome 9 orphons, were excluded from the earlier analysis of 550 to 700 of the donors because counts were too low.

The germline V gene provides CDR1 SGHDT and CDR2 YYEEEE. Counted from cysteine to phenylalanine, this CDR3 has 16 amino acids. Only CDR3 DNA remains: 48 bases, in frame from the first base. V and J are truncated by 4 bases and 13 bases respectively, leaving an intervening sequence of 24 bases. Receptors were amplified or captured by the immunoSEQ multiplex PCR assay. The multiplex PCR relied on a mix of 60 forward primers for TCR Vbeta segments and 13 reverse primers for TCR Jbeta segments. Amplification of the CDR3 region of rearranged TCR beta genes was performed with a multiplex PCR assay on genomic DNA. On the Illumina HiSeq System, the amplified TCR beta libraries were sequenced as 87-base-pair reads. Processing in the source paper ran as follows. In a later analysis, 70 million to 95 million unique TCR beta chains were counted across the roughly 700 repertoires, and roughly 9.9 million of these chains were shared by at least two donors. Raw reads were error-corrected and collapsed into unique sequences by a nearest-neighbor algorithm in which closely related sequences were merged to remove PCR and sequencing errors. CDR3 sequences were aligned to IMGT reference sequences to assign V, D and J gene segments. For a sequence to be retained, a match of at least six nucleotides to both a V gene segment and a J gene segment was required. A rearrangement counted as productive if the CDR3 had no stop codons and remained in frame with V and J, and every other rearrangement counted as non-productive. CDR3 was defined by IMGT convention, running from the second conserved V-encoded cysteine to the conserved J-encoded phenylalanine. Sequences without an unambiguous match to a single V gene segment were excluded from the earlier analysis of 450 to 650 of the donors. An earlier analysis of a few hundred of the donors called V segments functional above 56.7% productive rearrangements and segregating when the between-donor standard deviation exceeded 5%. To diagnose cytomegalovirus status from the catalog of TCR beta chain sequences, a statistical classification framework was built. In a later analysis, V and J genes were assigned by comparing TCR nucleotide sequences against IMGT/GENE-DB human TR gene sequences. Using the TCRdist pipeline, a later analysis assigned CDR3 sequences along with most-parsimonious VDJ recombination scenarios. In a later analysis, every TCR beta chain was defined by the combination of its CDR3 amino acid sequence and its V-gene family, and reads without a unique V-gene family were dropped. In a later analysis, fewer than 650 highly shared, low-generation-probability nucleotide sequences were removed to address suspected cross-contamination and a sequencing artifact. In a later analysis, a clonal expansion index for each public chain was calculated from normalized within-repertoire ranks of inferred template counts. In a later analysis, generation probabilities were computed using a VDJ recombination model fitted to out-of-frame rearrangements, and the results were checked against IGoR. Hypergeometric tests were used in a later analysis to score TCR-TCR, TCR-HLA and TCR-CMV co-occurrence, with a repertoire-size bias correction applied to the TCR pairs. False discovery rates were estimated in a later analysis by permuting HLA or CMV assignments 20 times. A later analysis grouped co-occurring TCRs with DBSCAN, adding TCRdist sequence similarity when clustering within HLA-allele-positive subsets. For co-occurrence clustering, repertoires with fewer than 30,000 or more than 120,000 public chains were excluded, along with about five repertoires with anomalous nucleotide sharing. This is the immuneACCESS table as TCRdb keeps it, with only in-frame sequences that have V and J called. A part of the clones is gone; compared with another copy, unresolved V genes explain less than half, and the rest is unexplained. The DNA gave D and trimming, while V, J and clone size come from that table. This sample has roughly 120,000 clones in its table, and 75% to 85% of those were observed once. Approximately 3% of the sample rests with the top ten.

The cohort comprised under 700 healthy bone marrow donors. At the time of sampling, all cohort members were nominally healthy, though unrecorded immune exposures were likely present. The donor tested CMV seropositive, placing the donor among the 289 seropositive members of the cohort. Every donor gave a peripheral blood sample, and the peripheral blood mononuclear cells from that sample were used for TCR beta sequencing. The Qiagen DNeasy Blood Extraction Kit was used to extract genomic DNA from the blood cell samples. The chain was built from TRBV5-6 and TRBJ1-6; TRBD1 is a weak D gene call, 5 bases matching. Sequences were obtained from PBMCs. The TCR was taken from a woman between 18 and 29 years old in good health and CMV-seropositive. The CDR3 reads CASSLGPTGGNWPLHF. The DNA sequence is TGTGCCAGCAGCCTTGGACCCACGGGGGGGAATTGGCCCCTCCACTTT.